This is a list of T cell receptor beta chains from one sample in a study of blood T cell repertoires in COVID-19. Data came from immunoSEQ multiplex PCR; TCRdb stores just in-frame clones and leaves some out. Here the sample spans around 19,000 clones, approximately 85% being singletons. The source material was peripheral blood. The receptors come from a man aged 40-49 years with active or convalescent COVID-19. The CDR3 runs from the conserved cysteine through the conserved F or W. The D gene is left open where the match is weak. Size is omitted from some rows. Given values are once, few, many or a class for expanded clones.

V gene: TRBV5-6
D gene: .
clone size: .
J gene: TRBJ1-4
CDR3 length: 14
CDR3 DNA: TGTGCCAGCAGCTTGGGGCAGACTAATGAAAAACTGTTTTTT
CDR3 protein: CASSLGQTNEKLFF

V gene: TRBV7-8
D gene: TRBD1
clone size: .
J gene: TRBJ1-6
CDR3 length: 14
CDR3 DNA: TGTGCCAGCAGCAACACAGGGGGGGATTCACCCCTCCACTTT
CDR3 protein: CASSNTGGDSPLHF

V gene: TRBV6-2/TRBV6-3
D gene: TRBD2
clone size: few
J gene: TRBJ2-3
CDR3 length: 16
CDR3 DNA: TGTGCCAGCAGTTACGAGGCCGGGGGGAGCACAGATACGCAGTATTTT
CDR3 protein: CASSYEAGGSTDTQYF

V gene: TRBV27
D gene: TRBD1
clone size: .
J gene: TRBJ1-5
CDR3 length: 15
CDR3 DNA: TGTGCCAGCAGCCCTACGACAGGGCGCAATCAGCCCCAGCATTTT
CDR3 protein: CASSPTTGRNQPQHF

V gene: TRBV6-5
D gene: TRBD1
clone size: .
J gene: TRBJ1-6
CDR3 length: 15
CDR3 DNA: TGTGCCAGCAGTTACTTCGGGACAGATAATTCACCCCTCCACTTT
CDR3 protein: CASSYFGTDNSPLHF

V gene: TRBV27
D gene: TRBD1
clone size: .
J gene: TRBJ1-2
CDR3 length: 14
CDR3 DNA: TGTGCCAGCAGTTTATCGCCGACAGGGAGCGGCTACACCTTC
CDR3 protein: CASSLSPTGSGYTF

V gene: TRBV7-9
D gene: TRBD1
clone size: .
J gene: TRBJ2-2
CDR3 length: 16
CDR3 DNA: TGTGCCAGCAGCTTATCCCAGGGGGTGAACACCGGGGAGCTGTTTTTT
CDR3 protein: CASSLSQGVNTGELFF

V gene: TRBV11-2
D gene: .
clone size: few
J gene: TRBJ2-2
CDR3 length: 15
CDR3 DNA: TGTGCCAGCAGCCTCGGGACGGGAGACACCGGGGAGCTGTTTTTT
CDR3 protein: CASSLGTGDTGELFF

V gene: TRBV3-1/TRBV3-2
D gene: .
clone size: .
J gene: TRBJ1-5
CDR3 length: 13
CDR3 DNA: TGTGCCAGCAGCCGACAGAACAATCAGCCCCAGCATTTT
CDR3 protein: CASSRQNNQPQHF

V gene: TRBV11-2
D gene: TRBD1
clone size: .
J gene: TRBJ1-3
CDR3 length: 14
CDR3 DNA: TGTGCCAGCAGGTCCACAGGGGCTGGAAACACCATATATTTT
CDR3 protein: CASRSTGAGNTIYF

V gene: TRBV6-5
D gene: .
clone size: .
J gene: TRBJ1-4
CDR3 length: 16
CDR3 DNA: TGTGCCAGCAGTTACTCGACTTACAGGGTGGTTGAAAAACTGTTTTTT
CDR3 protein: CASSYSTYRVVEKLFF

V gene: TRBV29-1
D gene: .
clone size: medium-sized
J gene: TRBJ2-3
CDR3 length: 14
CDR3 DNA: TGCAGCGTTGATAGCGGCAGTAGCACAGATACGCAGTATTTT
CDR3 protein: CSVDSGSSTDTQYF

V gene: TRBV5-1
D gene: TRBD2
clone size: .
J gene: TRBJ2-3
CDR3 length: 14
CDR3 DNA: TGCGCCAGCAAAGTAGCGGGGATCACAGATACGCAGTATTTT
CDR3 protein: CASKVAGITDTQYF

V gene: TRBV29-1
D gene: .
clone size: .
J gene: TRBJ2-1
CDR3 length: 13
CDR3 DNA: TGCAGCGTTGTATACGGGAACTACAATGAGCAGTTCTTC
CDR3 protein: CSVVYGNYNEQFF

V gene: TRBV6-2/TRBV6-3
D gene: TRBD1
clone size: .
J gene: TRBJ1-1
CDR3 length: 14
CDR3 DNA: TGTGCCAGCAGTTACTCCAGGGGGGACACTGAAGCTTTCTTT
CDR3 protein: CASSYSRGDTEAFF

V gene: TRBV6-4
D gene: TRBD1
clone size: .
J gene: TRBJ1-6
CDR3 length: 14
CDR3 DNA: TGTGCCAGCAGTGAGGGACAGGGAAGTTCACCCCTCCACTTT
CDR3 protein: CASSEGQGSSPLHF

V gene: TRBV27
D gene: TRBD1
clone size: .
J gene: TRBJ2-7
CDR3 length: 12
CDR3 DNA: TGTGCCAGCAGGACAGGGGCGGACGAGCAGTACTTC
CDR3 protein: CASRTGADEQYF

V gene: TRBV13
D gene: TRBD1
clone size: .
J gene: TRBJ1-2
CDR3 length: 16
CDR3 DNA: TGTGCCAGCAGCTTATCGCTGGGACAGGGGGCCTTTGGCTACACCTTC
CDR3 protein: CASSLSLGQGAFGYTF

V gene: TRBV5-6
D gene: .
clone size: .
J gene: TRBJ1-3
CDR3 length: 12
CDR3 DNA: TGTGCCAGCAGCTTGTATTCGAACACCATATATTTT
CDR3 protein: CASSLYSNTIYF

V gene: TRBV5-6
D gene: TRBD1
clone size: .
J gene: TRBJ1-5
CDR3 length: 14
CDR3 DNA: TGTGCCAGCAGCTTGCGGCAGGGGGACCAGCCCCAGCATTTT
CDR3 protein: CASSLRQGDQPQHF

V gene: TRBV19
D gene: .
clone size: .
J gene: TRBJ1-5
CDR3 length: 14
CDR3 DNA: TGTGCCAGTCGGACACCGTATAGCAATCAGCCCCAGCATTTT
CDR3 protein: CASRTPYSNQPQHF

V gene: TRBV10-2
D gene: TRBD2
clone size: .
J gene: TRBJ2-3
CDR3 length: 13
CDR3 DNA: TGCGCCAGCAACGGGGGAGGGGCAGATACGCAGTATTTT
CDR3 protein: CASNGGGADTQYF

V gene: TRBV7-9
D gene: .
clone size: .
J gene: TRBJ1-3
CDR3 length: 13
CDR3 DNA: TGTGCCAGCAGCTTGGGACAACAAGGCACCATATATTTT
CDR3 protein: CASSLGQQGTIYF

V gene: TRBV4-1
D gene: TRBD2
clone size: few
J gene: TRBJ2-3
CDR3 length: 17
CDR3 DNA: TGCGCCAGCAGCCGGCCTAGCGGGGGGGCTGGCACAGATACGCAGTATTTT
CDR3 protein: CASSRPSGGAGTDTQYF

V gene: TRBV5-6
D gene: .
clone size: once
J gene: TRBJ2-1
CDR3 length: 12
CDR3 DNA: TGTGCCAGCAGCTTCAGGGTGAATGAGCAGTTCTTC
CDR3 protein: CASSFRVNEQFF

V gene: TRBV5-1
D gene: .
clone size: .
J gene: TRBJ2-7
CDR3 length: 14
CDR3 DNA: TGCGCCAGCAGCCCCGCGGACAGTTCCTACGAGCAGTACTTC
CDR3 protein: CASSPADSSYEQYF

V gene: TRBV12-5
D gene: .
clone size: .
J gene: TRBJ1-3
CDR3 length: 15
CDR3 DNA: TGTGCTAGTGGTTTGGGGCGGGTAGGCTTTAACACCATATATTTT
CDR3 protein: CASGLGRVGFNTIYF

V gene: TRBV30
D gene: .
clone size: .
J gene: TRBJ2-7
CDR3 length: 12
CDR3 DNA: TGTGCCTGGAAAGGGGGTTTCTACGAGCAGTACTTC
CDR3 protein: CAWKGGFYEQYF

V gene: TRBV19
D gene: TRBD1
clone size: .
J gene: TRBJ2-1
CDR3 length: 17
CDR3 DNA: TGTGCCAGTAGTATTTCCACGACAGGGCGATTCTACAATGAGCAGTTCTTC
CDR3 protein: CASSISTTGRFYNEQFF

V gene: TRBV5-1
D gene: TRBD2
clone size: .
J gene: TRBJ2-5
CDR3 length: 16
CDR3 DNA: TGCGCCAGCAGCTTGGCCCCAGCGGGGGGGCAAGAGACCCAGTACTTC
CDR3 protein: CASSLAPAGGQETQYF

V gene: TRBV21-1
D gene: .
clone size: once
J gene: TRBJ1-4
CDR3 length: 15
CDR3 DNA: TGTGCCAGCAGCAAAGGAACTAGGTACGATGAAAAACTGTTTTTT
CDR3 protein: CASSKGTRYDEKLFF

V gene: TRBV2
D gene: .
clone size: .
J gene: TRBJ1-3
CDR3 length: 13
CDR3 DNA: TGTGCCAGCAGACGGACAGAGGGAAACACCATATATTTT
CDR3 protein: CASRRTEGNTIYF

V gene: TRBV7-3
D gene: TRBD2
clone size: .
J gene: TRBJ2-2
CDR3 length: 17
CDR3 DNA: TGTGCCAGCAGCCCCACAGGCAGCGGGGGTGACACCGGGGAGCTGTTTTTT
CDR3 protein: CASSPTGSGGDTGELFF

V gene: TRBV30
D gene: .
clone size: .
J gene: TRBJ1-3
CDR3 length: 11
CDR3 DNA: TGTGCCTGCCAGATGGGAAACACCATATATTTT
CDR3 protein: CACQMGNTIYF

V gene: TRBV19
D gene: .
clone size: .
J gene: TRBJ1-2
CDR3 length: 15
CDR3 DNA: TGTGCCAGTAGTAAGGCAGGCGCCACAAACTATGGCTACACCTTC
CDR3 protein: CASSKAGATNYGYTF

V gene: TRBV10-1
D gene: .
clone size: .
J gene: TRBJ2-3
CDR3 length: 18
CDR3 DNA: TGCGCCAGCAGTGAGTTTGGGCCAGACCCCGAAACCACAGATACGCAGTATTTT
CDR3 protein: CASSEFGPDPETTDTQYF

V gene: TRBV14
D gene: TRBD1
clone size: .
J gene: TRBJ2-5
CDR3 length: 15
CDR3 DNA: TGTGCCAGCAGCCAAGATCAGACAGGGCAAGAGACCCAGTACTTC
CDR3 protein: CASSQDQTGQETQYF

V gene: TRBV19
D gene: .
clone size: .
J gene: TRBJ1-2
CDR3 length: 12
CDR3 DNA: TGTGCCAGTAGTCTTAGGAGTTATGGCTACACCTTC
CDR3 protein: CASSLRSYGYTF

V gene: TRBV4-2
D gene: .
clone size: .
J gene: TRBJ2-6
CDR3 length: 17
CDR3 DNA: TGTGCCAGCAGCCACCAGACACCAAACTCTGGGGCCAACGTCCTGACTTTC
CDR3 protein: CASSHQTPNSGANVLTF

V gene: TRBV6-5
D gene: TRBD1
clone size: .
J gene: TRBJ2-7
CDR3 length: 15
CDR3 DNA: TGTGCCAGCACCCAGGACAGGGGAGGATTCTACGAGCAGTACTTC
CDR3 protein: CASTQDRGGFYEQYF

V gene: TRBV4-3
D gene: .
clone size: .
J gene: TRBJ2-7
CDR3 length: 14
CDR3 DNA: TGCGCCAGCAGCCAAGATTGGAGATCCTCAGAGCAGTACTTC
CDR3 protein: CASSQDWRSSEQYF

V gene: TRBV27
D gene: TRBD1
clone size: .
J gene: TRBJ2-6
CDR3 length: 16
CDR3 DNA: TGTGCCAGCAGGCGACAGGGGGCGCTTGGGGCCAACGTCCTGACTTTC
CDR3 protein: CASRRQGALGANVLTF

V gene: TRBV11-3
D gene: .
clone size: once
J gene: TRBJ2-2
CDR3 length: 15
CDR3 DNA: TGTGCCAGCAGCTTAGGAGGTGGAGTCGCCGGGGAGCTGTTTTTT
CDR3 protein: CASSLGGGVAGELFF

V gene: TRBV7-2
D gene: TRBD2
clone size: .
J gene: TRBJ2-3
CDR3 length: 15
CDR3 DNA: TGTGCCAGCAGCTACTACGGGGGGGCCGCAGATACGCAGTATTTT
CDR3 protein: CASSYYGGAADTQYF

V gene: TRBV6-1
D gene: TRBD2
clone size: .
J gene: TRBJ2-7
CDR3 length: 15
CDR3 DNA: TGTGCCAGCAGTGAAACTAGCGGGGGGAATTACGAGCAGTACTTC
CDR3 protein: CASSETSGGNYEQYF